This T cell receptor beta chain was recorded in a study of tumor-infiltrating lymphocytes in primary liver carcinoma (dated by TCRdb to 2017 to 2019). Regarding the research as a whole: Surgical resection was performed in China between late 2015 and 2016 on roughly 5 patients with histopathologically diagnosed primary liver carcinoma. Hepatocellular carcinoma (four) or combined HCC and intrahepatic cholangiocarcinoma (one) was present in the five patients, who were three men and two women aged 30 to 69 years. The five patients had tumors staged T1-T3 N0M0, with maximum diameters ranging from about 4 to 11 cm. Samples yielded roughly 3.5 to 8 million productive TCRbeta reads; read depth did not differ significantly between tissue types. TCRbeta repertoire sequencing, expression microarrays and whole-exome sequencing were combined in the study across five regions of each liver tumor, with adjacent normal tissue and blood also included. TCRbeta repertoire sequencing covered about 35 specimens from 5 patients: some 25 tumor regions, 5 adjacent noncancerous liver tissues and 5 peripheral blood samples. Repertoires from technical replicates were highly reproducible, with mean shared-clone rates roughly 0.87 and correlation coefficients above 0.98. Results the study describes overall, beyond this receptor: Because the samples were bulk and unsorted, CD4+ and CD8+ T cell repertoires could not be compared. Compared with blood, tumors had a significantly larger share of the repertoire taken up by the top 250 clones (p = 0.039). The study included only four to six patients, and the authors note findings should be validated in a larger study. Only the TCR beta chain was sequenced, so true repertoire diversity is likely underestimated because unpaired alpha chains were not captured. Repertoire overlap was found to be higher between tumor regions (mean approximately 35%) than between tumor-adjacent (roughly 17%) or tumor-blood (roughly 15%) pairs, consistent with antigen-driven expansion.

A constant-region primer and ProtoScript II reverse transcriptase were used to reverse-transcribe TCRbeta-specific cDNA from about 530 ng total RNA. Three nested multiplex PCR rounds, following a slightly modified ARM-PCR procedure, were used to build the TCRbeta libraries. The first two PCR rounds used multiplex TRBV1-TRBV30 forward primers with a Cbeta reverse primer, each for 10 cycles. A final 25-cycle PCR with Deep VentR polymerase added sample barcodes and Illumina adapters. Before sequencing, amplicons between 200 and 500 bp were purified from gel using a QIAquick gel extraction kit. An Illumina HiSeq 2500 was used to sequence the TCRbeta amplicons, generating 250-bp paired-end reads. The published analysis was carried out like this. Quality trimming of reads was performed with Trimmomatic v0.33, and paired reads were merged with FLASH v1.2.11 so that full CDR3 sequences could be recovered. V, D and J germline segments were assigned to the rearranged TCRbeta sequences using MiGEC v1.2.1b. Clonotype statistics and Shannon-Wiener diversity indices were calculated with VDJtools v1.0.0. To reduce sampling bias, subsequent analyses other than the diversity analysis used only the 250 most abundant clonotypes in each sample. TCRdb reprocessed the public reads (quality trimming at Q25 with fastp, clone calling with MiXCR) and kept in-frame beta chains. Every entry covers one CDR3 protein and lists the most common genes and DNA from its rows. The V and J calls, along with clone size, are taken from TCRdb and not from the paper's own processing. This sample comprises about 310,000 distinct CDR3 sequences, around three fifths of them detected only once. The ten largest clones add up to 15% to 20% of the sample.

Including cysteine and phenylalanine, the CDR3 has 14 amino acids. Only the CDR3 DNA stays, 42 bases, in frame from base 1. The germline ends are 13 bases apart after V is trimmed by 6 bases and J by 2 bases. Points on this clonotype: This receptor's antigen is unknown. Base-call qualities are not available, and no considerably larger clone is one nucleotide away.

Blood RNA was extracted from unsorted whole blood using TRIzol reagent, and germline DNA was obtained with the DNeasy Blood & Tissue kit. At the time of sampling, the patients were treatment-naive and had chronic HBV infection. About 4 milliliters of peripheral blood were collected into K2EDTA tubes before surgery. This chain joins TRBV12-3 or TRBV12-4 to TRBJ1-1; possibly the D gene is TRBD1, per 6 matching bases. The sequence derives from a woman aged 25-40 years with primary liver carcinoma and hepatitis B virus infection. Material for sequencing was peripheral blood. CDR3 loop: CASRSGQPNTEAFF. The nucleotide sequence reads as follows: TGTGCCAGCAGATCCGGACAGCCCAACACTGAAGCTTTCTTT.